The 13 T cell receptor beta chains below all came from one sample that was sequenced in a study of CD4 T cells in relation to SARS-CoV-2 and coronaviruses. Unexposed donor CD4+ T cells date from 2011-2018, before the COVID-19 pandemic. Generated by immunoSEQ multiplex PCR, the TCRdb table keeps only in-frame clones and is missing some. The sample yields some 70,000 clones, 80% to 95% seen once. The material sequenced was naive CD4+ T cells from PBMCs. The sample's subset: naive CD4+ T cells isolated by negative enrichment. These TCRs come from a human donor in good health.

The J gene is TRBJ2-1, the V gene TRBV7-9; D perhaps matches TRBD2 (5 bases). The V end was cut by 6 bases, the J end by 10 bases, with 16 bases between. Germline CDR1 SEHNR, CDR2 FQNEAQ (reference sequence). This CDR3 region has 13 residues. The CDR3 nucleotides read TGTGCCAGCAGTGGCGGGTCGGGTGGAGAGCAGTTCTTC. It encodes CASSGGSGGEQFF.

The chain carries TRBV18 and TRBJ1-5; 12 positions match TRBD1. This CDR3 contains 16 residues. CDR1 and CDR2 from the germline V gene are KGHSH and LQKENI. J gave up 6 bases and V 2 bases, and 5 bases lay outside the gene matches. CDR3 bases: TGTGCCAGCTCACCAATCGGGACAGGGGGCGGTCAGCCCCAGCATTTT. Protein: CASSPIGTGGGQPQHF.

This clone was recorded once. CDR3 nucleotides: TGTGCCAGCAGCGGACTCACTAGCGGGGGCTACAATGAGCAGTTCTTC. It encodes CASSGLTSGGYNEQFF. The V and J genes are TRBV9 and TRBJ2-1, with TRBD2 matching 11 bases. V shed 3 bases, J shed 3 bases, and the junction held 5 bases outside the gene matches. Germline V gene data show CDR1 as SGDLS and CDR2 as YYNGEE. The CDR3 is 16 residues long.

The chain has TRBV19 and TRBJ2-5, with a tentative D call TRBD1 (5 bases). The V gene's germline CDR1 is LNHDA and CDR2 SQIVND (reference sequence). Trimming stripped 0 bases from V and 4 bases from J, with 12 bases between. CDR3 size: 15 residues. This CDR3 is CASSIDLQGRETQYF. CDR3 nucleotide sequence: TGTGCCAGTAGTATAGACTTGCAGGGCCGAGAGACCCAGTACTTC.

This clone was recorded once. The chain employs TRBV4-1 and TRBJ2-7; D possibly corresponds to TRBD2 (7 bases). Germline lookup yields CDR1 MGHRA and CDR2 YSYEKL. The CDR3 totals 16 residues. V lost 0 bases, J lost 1 base, and 13 bases lay in between. CDR3 residues: CASSQEGGARSYEQYF. The CDR3 region has the DNA TGCGCCAGCAGCCAAGAGGGGGGGGCCAGATCCTACGAGCAGTACTTC.

This chain uses TRBV7-6 with TRBJ1-2; 8 bases fit TRBD1. This CDR3 region has 15 residues. V lost 3 bases and J lost 5; bases outside the gene matches: 8. The V gene's germline CDR1 is SGHVS and CDR2 FNYEAQ. The chain's CDR3 is CASSFGQGMGYGYTF. CDR3 DNA sequence: TGTGCCAGCAGCTTCGGACAGGGAATGGGGTATGGCTACACCTTC. The full variable domain, rest sourced from reference TRBV7-6 and TRBJ1-2, is GAGVSQSPRYKVTKRGQDVALRCDPISGHVSLYWYRQALGQGPEFLTYFNYEAQQDKSGLPNDRFSAERPEGSISTLTIQRTEQRDSAMYRCASSFGQGMGYGYTFGSGTRLTVV.

The J gene is TRBJ2-1, the V gene TRBV28; 8 bases agree with TRBD2. Trimming cost V 6 bases and J 8 bases; bases outside gene matches: 12. CDR3 size: 15 residues. The germline V gene has CDR1 MDHEN and CDR2 SYDVKM. The CDR3 coding sequence is TGTGCCAGCAGCCCCGGGACTAGTTTGACCCATGAGCAGTTCTTC. It yields the protein CASSPGTSLTHEQFF.

This chain links TRBV28 with TRBJ1-1, with 10 bases fitting TRBD1. Germline loops: CDR1 MDHEN, CDR2 SYDVKM. Trimming took 6 bases from V and 11 from J; bases not matched to a gene: 12. The CDR3 is 14 amino acids. CDR3 loop: CASSYTRQGAHAFF. The CDR3 DNA reads as TGTGCCAGCAGCTACACTAGACAGGGGGCTCATGCTTTCTTT.

V and J are TRBV5-1 and TRBJ1-6; D possibly corresponds to TRBD1 (6 bases). Trimming pared 0 bases from V and 3 bases from J, leaving 19 bases between. The CDR3 covers 19 residues. CDR1 is SGHRS and CDR2 is YFSETQ in the germline V gene. CDR3 in amino acids: CASSLEVRTGQNYNSPLHF. The CDR3 DNA follows: TGCGCCAGCAGCTTGGAAGTGAGGACGGGACAAAACTATAATTCACCCCTCCACTTT. Supplemented by reference TRBV5-1 and TRBJ1-6, the full variable domain reads KAGVTQTPRYLIKTRGQQVTLSCSPISGHRSVSWYQQTPGQGLQFLFEYFSETQRNKGNFPGRFSGRQFSNSRSEMNVSTLELGDSALYLCASSLEVRTGQNYNSPLHFGNGTRLTVT.

This clone has a single count. The V and J genes are TRBV2 and TRBJ2-5, with 7 bases aligning to TRBD1. J lost 3 bases, V lost 6 bases, and 7 bases had no gene match. Germline CDR1 and CDR2: SNHLY and FYNNEI. The CDR3 loop spans 14 amino acids. DNA for the CDR3: TGTGCCAGCAGGAAGACAGGGTTTGAAGAGACCCAGTACTTC. Amino acids: CASRKTGFEETQYF.

This chain uses TRBV5-1 with TRBJ2-6; TRBD1 matches 8 bases. Trimming removed 1 base from V and 2 bases from J; junction bases left unmatched: 5. The germline gives CDR1 SGHRS, CDR2 YFSETQ. CDR3 length equals 17 residues. For the CDR3, the DNA is TGCGCCAGCAGCTTGAGACAGGGGAGTACTGGGGCCAACGTCCTGACTTTC. Translated, it gives CASSLRQGSTGANVLTF.

This clone was counted a single time. The chain employs TRBV7-9 and TRBJ2-3; a weak D match, TRBD1 (6 bases). The germline V and J ends were trimmed by 5 bases and 3 bases, with 12 bases remaining between them. Germline lookup yields CDR1 SEHNR and CDR2 FQNEAQ (reference sequence). The CDR3 totals 14 residues. The CDR3 DNA is TGTGCCAGCAGCCTCAAAGGGGGTACAGATACGCAGTATTTT. Translated: CASSLKGGTDTQYF.

The chain couples TRBV27 to TRBJ2-2; 7 bases match TRBD1. V lost 6 bases to trimming and J lost 0 bases; unmatched junction nucleotides: 7. The CDR3 loop spans 16 amino acids. CDR1 and CDR2 from the germline V gene are MNHEY and SMNVEV (reference sequence). CDR3: CASRGSGTANTGELFF. The CDR3 DNA is TGTGCCAGCAGGGGATCCGGGACAGCGAACACCGGGGAGCTGTTTTTT.